The 22 T cell receptor beta chains below all came from one sample that was sequenced in a study of blood T cell repertoires in COVID-19. Profiling relied on immunoSEQ multiplex PCR, and the TCRdb table lists in-frame clones only, not all of them. The sample consists of about 36,000 clones, about three quarters of them appearing once. Sequenced input: peripheral blood. Receptor source: a man aged 55 to 70 with active COVID-19.

This chain joins TRBV5-4 and TRBJ2-7; D is unresolved. The CDR3 is made up of 10 amino acids. CDR1 and CDR2 from the germline V gene are SGHNT and YYREEE (reference sequence). CDR3 residues: CASSLKTPGV. The CDR3 DNA sequence: TGTGCCAGCAGCTTGAAGACACCCGGTGTT.

The chain couples TRBV7-2 to TRBJ1-4; 11 bases fit TRBD1. Germline V gene sequence: CDR1 SGHTA, CDR2 FQGNSA. V was pared by 4 bases and J by 8 bases, with 6 bases of the junction left unmatched. This CDR3 contains 15 residues. The CDR3 loop is CASSSWGQGGEKLFF. In DNA form, the CDR3 reads TGTGCCAGCAGCTCCTGGGGACAGGGGGGGGAAAAACTGTTTTTT.

In this sample, this clone turned up a few times. V usage is TRBV19 and J usage is TRBJ2-7; D is uncertain. Germline CDR1 is LNHDA and CDR2 is SQIVND (reference sequence). V was pared by 6 bases and J by 4 bases, with 13 bases between. The CDR3 is made up of 13 amino acids. The CDR3 nucleotides read TGTGCCAGTAGCCTCCACGCTAGATACGAGCAGTACTTC. Translated: CASSLHARYEQYF.

V and J are TRBV7-9 and TRBJ2-7; 7 bases agree with TRBD1. The germline CDR1 and CDR2 sequences are SEHNR and FQNEAQ (reference sequence). V shed 5 bases and J 0 bases; nucleotides not matched to a gene: 4. There are 14 residues in the CDR3. The CDR3 here is CASSLGQSSYEQYF. The CDR3 DNA is TGTGCCAGCAGCCTGGGACAGAGCTCCTACGAGCAGTACTTC.

This chain links TRBV4-2 with TRBJ2-1; 9 bases are shared with TRBD2. The CDR3 consists of 16 residues. The V segment lost 1 base and the J segment 8 bases; nucleotides outside the gene matches: 9. CDR1 is LGHNA, CDR2 YNFKEQ, per germline. In nucleotides, the CDR3 is TGTGCCAGCAGCCAAGGTGAAGCGGGAGGTCGGGATGAGCAGTTCTTC. This codes for CASSQGEAGGRDEQFF.

The chain is built from TRBV7-2 and TRBJ2-5, with unresolved D. Looked up from germline, CDR1 is SGHTA and CDR2 is FQGNSA. The V end lost 5 bases, the J end lost 5 bases, and 6 bases lay between the germline ends. The CDR3 has 11 amino acids. CDR3 amino acids: CASSPVETQYF. For the CDR3, the DNA is TGTGCCAGCAGCCCTGTCGAGACCCAGTACTTC.

The rearrangement joins TRBV2 to TRBJ1-1, with a tentative D call TRBD1 (6 bases). Deletions cut 8 bases from V and 1 base from J, with 11 bases between. CDR1 SNHLY and CDR2 FYNNEI come from the germline V gene. The CDR3 contains 13 residues. The CDR3 sequence is CASGQNSNTEAFF. As DNA, the CDR3 is TGTGCCAGCGGACAGAACTCGAACACTGAAGCTTTCTTT.

This chain links TRBV10-2 with TRBJ2-4, with a weak D call TRBD1 (5 bases). Germline V CDR1 and CDR2: WSHSY, SAAADI. The CDR3 totals 16 residues. V gave up 5 bases and J gave up 3 bases, with 17 bases separating them. In nucleotides, the CDR3 is TGCGCCAGCAGTCTCAGGGAAGGGGAAGGCAAAAACATTCAGTACTTC. Its translation: CASSLREGEGKNIQYF.

The CDR3 is CAWSPGIGYTF. CDR3 in DNA: TGTGCCTGGAGTCCGGGTATCGGCTACACCTTC. The chain links TRBV30 to TRBJ1-2; D gene unclear. Germline lookup yields CDR1 GTSNPN and CDR2 SVGIG (reference sequence). This CDR3 contains 11 residues. With 2 bases removed from V and 8 bases from J, the gap between germline ends came to 9 bases.

The chain links TRBV12-5 to TRBJ1-4; D ambiguous. The ends were cut back, 5 bases at V and 9 bases at J, with 13 bases in the middle. CDR1 LGHNT and CDR2 FRNRAP come from the germline V gene. The CDR3 is made up of 13 amino acids. The CDR3 protein is CASGLSVSQKLFF. CDR3 in DNA: TGTGCTAGTGGTCTAAGTGTGAGTCAAAAACTGTTTTTT.

This chain uses TRBV6-5 with TRBJ1-2; D remains unclear. The CDR3 runs to 12 residues. V shed 5 bases and J shed 6 bases, with 10 bases lying between them. The germline V gene has CDR1 MNHEY and CDR2 SVGAGI. In nucleotides, the CDR3 is TGTGCCAGCAGTCAAACCAGGAATGGCTACACCTTC. Translated, it gives CASSQTRNGYTF.

The genes are TRBV28 and TRBJ1-2, with a possible D match to TRBD1 (6 bases). Germline V gives CDR1 MDHEN, CDR2 SYDVKM. Trimming cost V 2 bases and J 3 bases, with 13 bases left between them. The CDR3 totals 15 residues. The CDR3 is CASSLGGGQYYGYTF. DNA of the CDR3: TGTGCCAGCAGTTTAGGGGGCGGTCAGTACTATGGCTACACCTTC.

The gene calls are TRBV5-4 and TRBJ2-1, with a tentative D call TRBD2 (6 bases). The germline V gene encodes CDR1 SGHNT and CDR2 YYREEE (reference sequence). The CDR3 spans 13 residues. Written as DNA, the CDR3 is TGTGCGGGGGGACGGGGATCCTACAATGAGCAGTTCTTC. Its protein product is CAGGRGSYNEQFF.

The V gene is TRBV14, the J gene TRBJ1-2, with no clear D. The CDR3 contains 13 residues. CDR1 and CDR2 (germline): SGHDN, FVKESK. V lost 1 base and J lost 7, with 10 bases in between. CDR3 loop: CASSQGWAGGYTF. In DNA form, the CDR3 reads TGTGCCAGCAGCCAAGGTTGGGCAGGTGGCTACACCTTC.

Only one count was recorded for this clone. The CDR3 is CASSVELGGGNEQFF. The CDR3 region has the DNA TGTGCCAGCAGCGTAGAGCTCGGCGGGGGGAATGAGCAGTTCTTC. The chain joins TRBV9 to TRBJ2-1; 8 nucleotides line up with TRBD2. J gave up 7 bases and V 0 bases, and 6 bases lay outside the gene matches. This CDR3 region has 15 residues. Germline CDR1 reads SGDLS; CDR2 reads YYNGEE.

The chain is built from TRBV18 and TRBJ2-4; TRBD1 agrees at 9 bases. The J segment lost 7 bases and the V segment lost 6 bases, leaving 7 bases of the junction unmatched. The CDR3 has 14 residues. In germline, CDR1 is KGHSH, CDR2 LQKENI. The CDR3 DNA sequence: TGTGCCAGCTCGCGTGACAGGGGGTCCAACATTCAGTACTTC. This sequence encodes CASSRDRGSNIQYF.

V and J are TRBV10-3 and TRBJ1-1; D ambiguous. V lost 2 bases, J lost 4 bases, and 5 bases lay in between. This CDR3 is built from 12 residues. The germline CDR1 and CDR2 sequences are ENHRY and SYGVKD. The CDR3 protein is CAISEHGTEAFF. The DNA of the CDR3 is TGTGCCATCAGTGAGCACGGCACTGAAGCTTTCTTT.

The V call is TRBV30, the J call TRBJ1-3; no reliable D call. In germline, CDR1 is GTSNPN, CDR2 SVGIG (reference sequence). The length of the CDR3 is 14 residues. The ends were cut back, 0 bases at V and 2 bases at J, with 8 bases in the middle. CDR3 DNA: TGTGCCTGGAGTGTAACCCGGGCTGGAAACACCATATATTTT. It is translated as CAWSVTRAGNTIYF.

The chain carries TRBV27 and TRBJ1-6; TRBD1 matches at 7 bases. CDR3 length: 16 amino acids. V lost 6 bases to trimming and J lost 4 bases; unmatched junction nucleotides: 9. CDR1 is MNHEY, CDR2 SMNVEV, per germline (reference sequence). The CDR3 coding sequence is TGTGCCAGCAGCCGAGAAGGGGGCCCTTATAATTCACCCCTCCACTTT. Translating gives CASSREGGPYNSPLHF.

The V and J genes are TRBV2 and TRBJ1-2; a weak D match, TRBD1 (5 bases). CDR1 and CDR2 (germline): SNHLY, FYNNEI. This CDR3 is 15 amino acids long. The V and J ends lost 8 bases and 4 bases respectively, with 20 bases between them. CDR3 region: CASREIGGSSYGYTF. CDR3 DNA: TGTGCCAGCCGAGAGATCGGGGGGAGCTCCTATGGCTACACCTTC.

The chain joins TRBV10-3 to TRBJ2-7; the match to TRBD2 covers 15 bases. The CDR3 is made up of 16 amino acids. Germline V CDR1 and CDR2: ENHRY, SYGVKD. With 6 bases clipped from V and 1 base from J, the junction kept 4 bases outside the gene matches. CDR3 in DNA: TGTGCCATCAGCGGGACTAGCGGGAGGCGTTCCTACGAGCAGTACTTC. Translating it yields CAISGTSGRRSYEQYF.

The rearrangement joins TRBV11-2 to TRBJ1-2, with TRBD1 as a possible D gene (6 bases). The CDR3 runs 14 residues. The V end lost 5 bases, the J end lost 2 bases, and 12 bases lay between the germline ends. In germline, CDR1 is SGHAT, CDR2 FQNNGV. The CDR3 region has the DNA TGTGCCAGCAGCCTTCTCGGACAGAACTATGGCTACACCTTC. Protein: CASSLLGQNYGYTF.